This TCR beta chain stems from a study of memory CD8 T cells in hepatitis C reinfection. About the study: After reinfection, a couple of primary-infection resolvers became chronically infected.

About this clone itself: Antigen: not known.

Clones were sequenced by immunoSEQ multiplex PCR, and TCRdb holds only the in-frame ones, with some missing. The repertoire has more than 45,000 clones, about 90% of them found once; the top ten carry roughly 0.99%. Study-level results: Only a handful of donors prevented definitive conclusions about public clonotypes.

Time point specified: pre-reinfection, 55 to 20 weeks before reinfection detection. Sorted cells were sequenced directly ex vivo without any in vitro expansion. The Montreal HEPCO cohort supplied donors who inject drugs. Control naive CD8 T cells came from a couple of donors at all three reinfection time points. The sequencing input was naive CD8+ T cells sorted from blood. This sequence originates from a man aged 18-30 years with hepatitis C virus infection.

The DNA for the CDR3 is TGTGCCAGCAGCTTACTTCATAGCGGGGTGGGTATCGAGACCCAGTACTTC. It codes for CASSLLHSGVGIETQYF. The V call is TRBV5-6, the J call TRBJ2-5; 8 positions agree with TRBD2. Germline V gives CDR1 SGHDT, CDR2 YYEEEE. The CDR3 sequence is 17 residues long. The V gene end was trimmed by 2 bases and the J gene end by 5 bases; junction bases not matched to a gene: 14.